These 16 T cell receptor beta chains came from one sample sequenced in a study of blood T cell repertoires in COVID-19. Libraries were prepared by immunoSEQ multiplex PCR; TCRdb keeps only in-frame clonotypes and omits some of them. The sample holds around 80,000 clones, approximately 78% seen once. Material for sequencing was peripheral blood. The receptor set was obtained from a human donor in a cohort sampled during active COVID-19.

The V call is TRBV19, the J call TRBJ2-1, with a possible D match to TRBD2 (7 bases). CDR1 and CDR2 (germline): LNHDA, SQIVND (reference sequence). This CDR3 has 16 amino acids. V dropped 0 bases and J dropped 4 bases, with 13 bases sitting between them. CDR3 in amino acids: CASSIEGRGAYNEQFF. The DNA of the CDR3 is TGTGCCAGTAGTATAGAGGGGAGGGGGGCATACAATGAGCAGTTCTTC.

The chain links TRBV7-2 to TRBJ2-7; the D gene is possibly TRBD2 (5 bases). Looked up from germline, CDR1 is SGHTA and CDR2 is FQGNSA. The CDR3 length is 12 residues. The V and J ends lost 5 bases and 7 bases respectively, with 12 bases between them. The CDR3 DNA reads TGTGCCAGCAGCCTAGGGAGCGTGGAGCAGTACTTC. Its translation is CASSLGSVEQYF. Full variable domain (remainder filled in from reference TRBV7-2 and TRBJ2-7): GAGVSQSPSNKVTEKGKDVELRCDPISGHTALYWYRQSLGQGLEFLIYFQGNSAPDKSGLPSDRFSAERTGGSVSTLTIQRTQQEDSAVYLCASSLGSVEQYFGPGTRLTVT.

The CDR3, as DNA: TGCGCCAGCAGTCGACGGACATGCCACAATCAGCCCCAGCATTTT. This gives the protein CASSRRTCHNQPQHF. The V call is TRBV23-1, the J call TRBJ1-5; tentative D call: TRBD1 (5 bases). TRBV23-1 is an ORF for which the function is uncertain. The CDR3 sequence is 15 residues long. Trimming pared 4 bases from V and 3 bases from J, leaving 13 bases between.

The rearrangement uses TRBV2 and TRBJ2-5, with D possibly TRBD2 on 6 matching bases. V was pared by 8 bases and J by 4 bases, with 14 bases between. Looked up from germline, CDR1 is SNHLY and CDR2 is FYNNEI. The CDR3 spans 13 residues. The CDR3 is CASGPVGGETQYF. The CDR3, as DNA: TGTGCCAGCGGGCCGGTGGGGGGAGAGACCCAGTACTTC.

The genes are TRBV4-1 and TRBJ2-5; 8 bases align to TRBD2. V lost 4 bases, J lost 1 base, and 14 bases stayed unmatched. The germline V gene has CDR1 MGHRA and CDR2 YSYEKL. The CDR3 is 18 amino acids. Here the CDR3 DNA reads TGCGCCAGCAGCCTCCATAAAGGTAGCGGGGTCGTCCAAGAGACCCAGTACTTC. Translating it yields CASSLHKGSGVVQETQYF.

The chain is built from TRBV19 and TRBJ1-2; maybe TRBD1 (6 bases). The CDR3 sequence is 13 residues long. Germline CDR1 LNHDA, CDR2 SQIVND (reference sequence). Trimming pared 5 bases from V and 7 bases from J, leaving 14 bases between. The DNA of the CDR3 is TGTGCCAGTAGTCCCAACAGGGTTTCTGGCTACACCTTC. It translates to CASSPNRVSGYTF. The full variable domain, completed using reference TRBV19 and TRBJ1-2, is DGGITQSPKYLFRKEGQNVTLSCEQNLNHDAMYWYRQDPGQGLRLIYYSQIVNDFQKGDIAEGYSVSREKKESFPLTVTSAQKNPTAFYLCASSPNRVSGYTFGSGTRLTVV.

With regard to this clone: This same CDR3 is encoded by further DNA sequences in the sample. The rearrangement uses TRBV5-1 and TRBJ2-2, with TRBD1 matching 7 bases. CDR1 is SGHRS, CDR2 YFSETQ, per germline. CDR3 size: 15 residues. V gave up 0 bases and J gave up 2 bases; unmatched junction bases: 1. In DNA, the CDR3 is TGCGCCAGCAGCTTGGGACAGGGAAACACCGGGGAGCTGTTTTTT. This translates into CASSLGQGNTGELFF.

This chain links TRBV14 with TRBJ2-6, with D possibly TRBD1 on 5 matching bases. CDR1 and CDR2 from the germline V gene are SGHDN and FVKESK. This CDR3 region has 19 residues. Trimming removed 1 base from V and 0 bases from J, with 16 bases in between. CDR3 bases: TGTGCCAGCAGCCAAGGGGTGGAGACAGCTTTCTCTGGGGCCAACGTCCTGACTTTC. This gives the protein CASSQGVETAFSGANVLTF.

This clone was counted a few times. CDR3: CASSLVGTSGYEQYF. CDR3 sequence (DNA): TGTGCCAGCAGCTTAGTGGGGACTAGCGGCTACGAGCAGTACTTC. This rearrangement joins TRBV11-2 to TRBJ2-7, with 11 bases lining up with TRBD2. The junction had 2 bases not matched to a gene; V was cut back by 1 base and J by 3 bases. Germline CDR1 is SGHAT and CDR2 is FQNNGV. The CDR3 loop spans 15 amino acids.

This clone was observed once. The genes are TRBV3-1 (or the pseudogene TRBV3-2) and TRBJ2-3; D is ambiguous. This CDR3 contains 15 residues. In germline, CDR1 is LGHDT, CDR2 YNNKEL (reference sequence). V lost 1 base and J 5 bases, leaving 13 bases between the germline ends. CDR3 region: CASSQGLSEEDTQYF. CDR3 DNA sequence: TGTGCCAGCAGCCAAGGGCTCAGTGAGGAAGATACGCAGTATTTT.

The rearrangement joins TRBV9 to TRBJ2-7; 9 bases map to TRBD1. This CDR3 is built from 14 residues. Germline V CDR1 and CDR2: SGDLS, YYNGEE. The V gene end was trimmed by 3 bases and the J gene end by 2 bases; junction bases not matched to a gene: 3. The CDR3 DNA follows: TGTGCCAGCAGCGCCCGGGACAGGGCCTACGAGCAGTACTTC. Amino acid sequence: CASSARDRAYEQYF.

The J gene is TRBJ2-2, the V gene TRBV28, with 9 bases that match TRBD1. Germline values: CDR1 MDHEN, CDR2 SYDVKM. The CDR3 sequence is 15 residues long. V shed 6 bases and J 4 bases; nucleotides not matched to a gene: 6. In nucleotides, the CDR3 is TGTGCCAGCAGGACACACAGGGGGCCCACCGGGGAGCTGTTTTTT. Residues: CASRTHRGPTGELFF.

This chain uses TRBV10-3 with TRBJ2-1; D not certain. This CDR3 spans 12 amino acids. Germline V lookup: CDR1 ENHRY, CDR2 SYGVKD. V lost 7 bases, J lost 4 bases, and 8 bases lay in between. This CDR3 reads CAIKSGYNEQFF. CDR3 coding DNA: TGTGCCATCAAGTCAGGATACAATGAGCAGTTCTTC.

This rearrangement joins TRBV5-1 to TRBJ1-4; no clear D gene. The V end was cut by 4 bases, the J end by 7 bases, with 17 bases between. CDR1 and CDR2 (germline): SGHRS, YFSETQ. This CDR3 comprises 15 residues. Written as DNA, the CDR3 is TGCGCCAGCAGCGGTGGGAGGACGGCAGGTGAAAAACTGTTTTTT. It codes for CASSGGRTAGEKLFF.

The J gene is TRBJ1-1, the V gene TRBV2, with TRBD1 identical over 7 bases. The CDR3 is made up of 13 amino acids. CDR1 is SNHLY and CDR2 is FYNNEI in the germline V gene. The ends lost 9 bases at V and 4 bases at J; junction bases unmatched: 8. CDR3 nucleotides: TGTGCCAGGAAGAGGGGGCGAGGCACTGAAGCTTTCTTT. It yields the protein CARKRGRGTEAFF. Combining the CDR3 with reference TRBV2 and TRBJ1-1 gives the whole variable domain EPEVTQTPSHQVTQMGQEVILRCVPISNHLYFYWYRQILGQKVEFLVSFYNNEISEKSEIFDDQFSVERPDGSNFTLKIRSTKLEDSAMYFCARKRGRGTEAFFGQGTRLTVV.

The V and J genes are TRBV9 and TRBJ2-7; no definite D call. V lost 0 bases to trimming and J lost 6 bases, with 13 bases between them. Germline CDR1 and CDR2: SGDLS and YYNGEE. This CDR3 region has 14 residues. This CDR3 reads CASSVGQASPEQYF. In DNA, the CDR3 is TGTGCCAGCAGCGTAGGGCAGGCTTCTCCCGAGCAGTACTTC.